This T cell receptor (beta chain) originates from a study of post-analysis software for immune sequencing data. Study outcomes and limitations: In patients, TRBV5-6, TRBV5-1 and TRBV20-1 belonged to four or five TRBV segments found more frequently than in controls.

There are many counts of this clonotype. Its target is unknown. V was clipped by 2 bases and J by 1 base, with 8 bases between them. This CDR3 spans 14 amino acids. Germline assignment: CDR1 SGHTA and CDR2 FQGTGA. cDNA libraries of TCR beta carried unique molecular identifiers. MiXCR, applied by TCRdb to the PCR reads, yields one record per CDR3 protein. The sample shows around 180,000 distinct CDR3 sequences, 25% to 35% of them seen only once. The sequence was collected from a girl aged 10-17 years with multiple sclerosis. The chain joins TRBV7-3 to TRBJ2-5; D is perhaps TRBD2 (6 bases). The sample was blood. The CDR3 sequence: CASSLQGGQETQYF. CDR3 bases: TGTGCCAGCAGCTTACAGGGAGGCCAAGAGACCCAGTACTTC.